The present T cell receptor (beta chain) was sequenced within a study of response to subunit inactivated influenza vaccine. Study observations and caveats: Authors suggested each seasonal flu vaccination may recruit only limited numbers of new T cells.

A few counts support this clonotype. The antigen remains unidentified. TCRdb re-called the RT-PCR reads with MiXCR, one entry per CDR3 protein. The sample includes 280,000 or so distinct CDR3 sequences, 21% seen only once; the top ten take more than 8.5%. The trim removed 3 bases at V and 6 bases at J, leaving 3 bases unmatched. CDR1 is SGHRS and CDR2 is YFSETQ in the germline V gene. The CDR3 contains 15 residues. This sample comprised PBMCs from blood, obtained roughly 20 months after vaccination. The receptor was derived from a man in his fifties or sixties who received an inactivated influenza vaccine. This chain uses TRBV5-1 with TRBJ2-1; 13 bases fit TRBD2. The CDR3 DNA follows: TGCGCCAGCAGCTCGAGGACTAGCGGGGGCAATGAGCAGTTCTTC. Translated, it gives CASSSRTSGGNEQFF.